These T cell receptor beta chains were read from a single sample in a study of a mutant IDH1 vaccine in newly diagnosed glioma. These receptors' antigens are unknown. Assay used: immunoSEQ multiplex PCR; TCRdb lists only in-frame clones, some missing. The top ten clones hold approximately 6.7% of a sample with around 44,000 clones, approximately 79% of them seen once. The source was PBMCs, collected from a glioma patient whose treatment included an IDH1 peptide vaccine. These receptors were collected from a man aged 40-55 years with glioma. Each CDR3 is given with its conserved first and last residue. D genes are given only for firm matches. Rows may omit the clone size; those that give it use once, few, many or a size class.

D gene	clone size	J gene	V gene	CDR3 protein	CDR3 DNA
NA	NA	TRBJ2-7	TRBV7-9	CASSSSVPHEQYF	TGTGCCAGCAGCTCCAGCGTGCCCCACGAGCAGTACTTC
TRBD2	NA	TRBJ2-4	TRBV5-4	CASSPGTSRAKNIQYF	TGTGCCAGCAGCCCGGGGACTAGTCGGGCCAAAAACATTCAGTACTTC
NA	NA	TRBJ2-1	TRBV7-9	CASSSSGRPDEQFF	TGTGCCAGCAGCTCCTCGGGCCGCCCAGATGAGCAGTTCTTC
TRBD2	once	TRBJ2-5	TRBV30	CAWSTGLAVGETQYF	TGTGCCTGGAGCACGGGGCTAGCGGTTGGTGAGACCCAGTACTTC
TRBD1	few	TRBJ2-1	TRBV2	CASSSHRGNNEQFF	TGTGCCAGCAGTAGCCACAGGGGGAACAATGAGCAGTTCTTC
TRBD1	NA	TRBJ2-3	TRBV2	CASSRGQGPDTQYF	TGTGCCAGCAGTCGCGGACAGGGCCCAGATACGCAGTATTTT
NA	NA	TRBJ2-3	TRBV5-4	CASSPRPLTDTQYF	TGTGCCAGCAGCCCCCGCCCTCTCACAGATACGCAGTATTTT
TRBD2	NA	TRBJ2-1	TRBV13	CASSETRGSGGRSEQFF	TGTGCCAGCAGCGAAACCAGGGGTAGCGGGGGACGATCTGAGCAGTTCTTC
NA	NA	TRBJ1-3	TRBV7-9	CASRPTGAGNTIYF	TGTGCCAGCAGACCCACAGGAGCCGGAAACACCATATATTTT
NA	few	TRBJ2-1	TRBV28	CASSFSEHYNEQFF	TGTGCCAGCAGTTTTTCGGAGCACTACAATGAGCAGTTCTTC
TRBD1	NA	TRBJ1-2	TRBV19	CASSAATGRSNGYTF	TGTGCCAGTAGTGCAGCGACAGGGCGTAGCAATGGCTACACCTTC
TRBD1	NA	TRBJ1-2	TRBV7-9	CASSQSTGGPLETF	TGTGCCAGCAGTCAAAGTACAGGGGGCCCCTTAGAGACCTTC
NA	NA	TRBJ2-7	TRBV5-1	CASSPRRWGDEQYF	TGCGCCAGCAGCCCAAGGAGGTGGGGTGACGAGCAGTACTTC
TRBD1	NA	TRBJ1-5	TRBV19	CASSIEGQGAQPQHF	TGTGCCAGTAGTATCGAGGGACAGGGCGCTCAGCCCCAGCATTTT
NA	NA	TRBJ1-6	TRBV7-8	CASSFGSYNSPLHF	TGTGCCAGCAGCTTTGGCTCCTATAATTCACCCCTCCACTTT
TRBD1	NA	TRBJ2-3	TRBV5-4	CASSLAGQGTDTQYF	TGTGCCAGCAGCTTGGCGGGACAGGGCACAGATACGCAGTATTTT
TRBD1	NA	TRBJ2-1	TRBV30	CAWTQQGQNEQFF	TGTGCCTGGACGCAACAGGGACAGAATGAGCAGTTCTTC
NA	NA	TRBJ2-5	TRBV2	CASSRETQYF	TGTGCCAGCAGTAGGGAGACCCAGTACTTC
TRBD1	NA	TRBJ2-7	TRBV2	CASSGRWTGAYEQYF	TGTGCCAGCAGCGGGCGTTGGACAGGGGCCTACGAGCAGTACTTC
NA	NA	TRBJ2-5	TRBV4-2	CASSQETRTQETQYF	TGTGCCAGCAGCCAAGAAACGAGAACACAAGAGACCCAGTACTTC
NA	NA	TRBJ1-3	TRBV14	CASSLGQKSSGNTIYF	TGTGCCAGCAGCTTAGGACAGAAGAGCTCTGGAAACACCATATATTTT
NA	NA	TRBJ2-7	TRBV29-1	CSVELPASYEQYF	TGCAGCGTTGAATTACCAGCCTCCTACGAGCAGTACTTC
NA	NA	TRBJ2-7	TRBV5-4	CASSLDPGLAYEQYF	TGTGCCAGCAGCTTGGACCCAGGTTTGGCCTACGAGCAGTACTTC